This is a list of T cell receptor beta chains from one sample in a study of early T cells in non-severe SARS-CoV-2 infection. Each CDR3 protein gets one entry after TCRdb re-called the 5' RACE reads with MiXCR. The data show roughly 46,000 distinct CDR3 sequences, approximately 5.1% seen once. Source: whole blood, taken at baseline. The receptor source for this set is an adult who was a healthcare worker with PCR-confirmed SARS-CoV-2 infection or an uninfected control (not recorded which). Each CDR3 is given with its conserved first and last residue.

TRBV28,CASVGTGRGNQPQHF
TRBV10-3,CAIRGSQKQYF
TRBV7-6,CASSLRLREGTDTQYF
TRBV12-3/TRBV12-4,CASSSPFLGGTDTQYF
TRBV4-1,CASSQDLGTGVGNEQFF
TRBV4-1,CASSSGPGPGPVETQYF
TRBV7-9,CASSEGLVRHNEQFF
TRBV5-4,CASSLALPNYGYTF
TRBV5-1,CASTTGMNTEAFF
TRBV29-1,CSVGDRSGNEQFF
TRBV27,CASSLYPSGRAPYNEQFF
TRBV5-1,CASSLLPTDTQYF
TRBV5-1,CASSLAGQAQETQYF
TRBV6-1,CASSVTGDPLPNEQFF
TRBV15,CATSRVKFSGANVLTF
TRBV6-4,CASRQEEQGATGELFF
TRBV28,CASKATASYEQYF
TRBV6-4,CASSDSTSGSEQFF
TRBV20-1,CSARDLNFKGGSYNSPLHF
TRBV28,CASSLSGQGRTDTQYF
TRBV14,CASSSSGWDEQFF
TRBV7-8,CASSLSQGRTEAFF
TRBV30,CAWKNLGASYEQYF
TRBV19,CASRGGSANTGELFF
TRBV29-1,CSVEFRGHPNIQYF
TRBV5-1,CASKTSGSSVQFF
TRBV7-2,CASSLRGQVLGEQFF
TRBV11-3,CASSGLAGASNEQFF
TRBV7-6,CASSRGTSGAPTGELFF
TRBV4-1,CASSHSSSLAGVAETQYF
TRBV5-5,CASSLGDRVNVEQFF
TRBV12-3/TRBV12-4,CASSPPKGGLEKLFF
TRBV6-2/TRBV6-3,CASSYSGQVGYGYTF
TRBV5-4,CASSLGTGGTQYF
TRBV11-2,CASSLQAGASTDTQYF
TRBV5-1,CASSQTGLQETQYF
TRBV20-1,CSAILLAGYGEQFF
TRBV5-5,CASSFPTGLIDEQYF
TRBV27,CASSFVPSLYNEQFF
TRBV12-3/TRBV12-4,CASSQTGSSYEQYF
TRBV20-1,CSALRTDTQYF
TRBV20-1,CSANLPASQVYEQYF
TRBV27,CASSLEGRNQPQHF
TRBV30,CAWKGRDTGELFF
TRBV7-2,CASSLGTSGIYEQYF
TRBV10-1,CASSGPDNEQFF
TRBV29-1,CSVTRTNNNYGYTF
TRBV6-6,CASKFTDTQYF
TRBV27,CASSPSRGPYTQYF